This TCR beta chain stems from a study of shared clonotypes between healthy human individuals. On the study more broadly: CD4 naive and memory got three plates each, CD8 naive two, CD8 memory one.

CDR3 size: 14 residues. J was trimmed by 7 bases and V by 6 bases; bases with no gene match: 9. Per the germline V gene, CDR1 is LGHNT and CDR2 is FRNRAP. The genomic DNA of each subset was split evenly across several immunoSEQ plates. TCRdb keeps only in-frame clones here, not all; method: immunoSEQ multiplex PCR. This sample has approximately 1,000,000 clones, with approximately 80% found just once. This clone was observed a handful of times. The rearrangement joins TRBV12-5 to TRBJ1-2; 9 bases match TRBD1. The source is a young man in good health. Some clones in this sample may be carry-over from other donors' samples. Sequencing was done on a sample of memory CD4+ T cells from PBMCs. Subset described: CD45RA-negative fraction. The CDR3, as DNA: TGTGCTAGTGGACCTCCGGGACAGGGTGGTGGCTACACCTTC. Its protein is CASGPPGQGGGYTF.